This T cell receptor beta chain is from a study of blood T cell repertoires in COVID-19. Study-level information: COVID-19 samples from acute and convalescent phases originated in the United States, Italy and Spain.

Original processing notes: By means of reference gene primer amplification, nucleated cell counts were estimated. Sequencing used immunoSEQ multiplex PCR; TCRdb keeps in-frame clones, though not all of them. Clonal size and the V and J genes are those of that table, whereas D and trimming came from the DNA. The sample has 190,000 or so clones, just under 90% seen once; the top ten hold around 0.88%. This TCR came from a woman aged 18-29 years who had recovered from COVID-19. Material for sequencing was peripheral blood.

CDR3 sequence: CASSPPGHPAGEQYF. The CDR3, as DNA: TGTGCCAGCAGTCCTCCGGGACACCCCGCCGGGGAGCAGTACTTC. The genes are TRBV6-5 and TRBJ2-7; tentatively, D is TRBD1 (6 bases). V gave up 5 bases and J gave up 7 bases, with 21 bases separating them. This CDR3 spans 15 amino acids. Germline assignment: CDR1 MNHEY and CDR2 SVGAGI.